This T cell receptor beta chain was captured by sequencing in a study of PD-L1 blockade in urothelial cancer. About the study: Analysis of blood occurred 3 weeks (second dose) and 6 weeks after treatment start.

Repertoires were generated with immunoSEQ multiplex PCR, while TCRdb's copy carries only in-frame clones and drops some. The sample lists tens of thousands of clones, 70% to 80% occurring once. Documented time point: pretreatment peripheral blood. Pretreatment sampling and on-treatment sampling together yielded between 1 and 8 samples for each patient. The CDR3 totals 15 residues. Germline CDR1 is LNHNV and CDR2 is YYDKDF (reference sequence). Unmatched junction bases numbered 4, after V lost 0 bases and J lost 5 bases. This sequence joins TRBV15 and TRBJ2-5, with 9 positions matching TRBD2. This specimen was PBMCs, taken around atezolizumab (anti-PD-L1) treatment. This clonotype was sampled from a man between 65 and 80 years old with urothelial cancer. CDR3 amino acids: CATSRDKAGGETQYF. The CDR3 region has the DNA TGTGCCACCAGCAGAGATAAGGCGGGAGGGGAGACCCAGTACTTC.